The TCR beta chain under discussion was sequenced for a study of T cell repertoires in cytomegalovirus infection (dated by TCRdb to 2018 to 2020). The study in broad terms: Peptide stimulations targeted recently identified HLA-C-restricted CMV epitopes, whose presentation resists viral immunomodulation, together with well-studied HLA-B-restricted epitopes. The HLA type of each donor mattered for the analysis, because public TCR beta signatures pointed to carriage of CMV infection along with the matching HLA type. General findings and caveats noted by the study authors: The ex vivo response was dominated by HLA-C-restricted CMV-specific TCR beta clonotypes, which also provided the single most frequent clonotype in two of eight donors. Cumulative frequency of public TCR beta family members discriminated carriers of CMV infection plus the relevant HLA type in this cohort and an independent 352-donor cohort.

Many counts were recorded for this clonotype. Its antigen target is currently unknown. Within one base of it there is no much larger clone, and no base qualities were kept. The sample was run on an Illumina HiSeq 1500. Starting from the raw public reads, TCRdb applied fastp trimming at Q25, assembled clones with MiXCR and retained in-frame beta chains. Merged by CDR3 protein, the rows form single entries marked with the most common genes and DNA. The sample records some 200,000 distinct CDR3 sequences, less than 50% of which are singletons. The ten biggest clones cover 59% of the sample. The sample's treatment or condition label is to be understood as: in vitro stimulation with specific CMV peptide epitopes to enrich CMV-specific T cells. Cut back by 3 bases and 1 base, the V and J ends lie 13 bases apart. CDR1 and CDR2, per the germline V gene, are SGHAT and FQNNGV. The CDR3 has 15 amino acids, counting the end cysteine and phenylalanine. Of the read, only the CDR3 DNA is kept; its 45 bases are in frame from base 1.

The V and J genes are TRBV11-2 and TRBJ2-7; perhaps TRBD1 is the D gene, with 6 bases matching. This specimen was CD8+ T cells from cultured PBMCs, taken from culture after CMV antigen stimulation. This TCR derives from a human donor in good health (CMV status not recorded). Some clones in this sample may be carry-over from other donors' samples. CDR3 region: CASSFNRVDSYEQYF. The DNA reads as follows: TGTGCCAGCAGCTTCAACAGGGTCGATTCCTACGAGCAGTACTTC.